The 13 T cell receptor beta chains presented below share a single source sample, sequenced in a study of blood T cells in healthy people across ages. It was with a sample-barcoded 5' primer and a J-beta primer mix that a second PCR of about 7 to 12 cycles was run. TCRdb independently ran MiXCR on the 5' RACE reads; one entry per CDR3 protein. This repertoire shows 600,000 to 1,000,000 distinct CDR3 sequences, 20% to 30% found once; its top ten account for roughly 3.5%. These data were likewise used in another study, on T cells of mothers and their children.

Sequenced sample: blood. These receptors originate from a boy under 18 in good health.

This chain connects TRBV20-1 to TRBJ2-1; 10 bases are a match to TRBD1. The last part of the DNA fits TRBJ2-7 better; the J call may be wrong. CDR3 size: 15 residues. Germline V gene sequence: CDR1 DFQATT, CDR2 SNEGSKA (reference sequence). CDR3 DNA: TGCAGTGCTACACAGGACAGGGGGATGGCCTACGAGCAGTACTTC. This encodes CSATQDRGMAYEQYF.

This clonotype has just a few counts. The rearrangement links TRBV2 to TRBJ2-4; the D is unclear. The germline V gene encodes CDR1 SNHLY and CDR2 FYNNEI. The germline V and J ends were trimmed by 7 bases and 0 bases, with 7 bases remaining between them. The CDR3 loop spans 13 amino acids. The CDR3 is CASTPSAKNIQYF. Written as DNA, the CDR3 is TGTGCCAGCACCCCGTCAGCCAAAAACATTCAGTACTTC.

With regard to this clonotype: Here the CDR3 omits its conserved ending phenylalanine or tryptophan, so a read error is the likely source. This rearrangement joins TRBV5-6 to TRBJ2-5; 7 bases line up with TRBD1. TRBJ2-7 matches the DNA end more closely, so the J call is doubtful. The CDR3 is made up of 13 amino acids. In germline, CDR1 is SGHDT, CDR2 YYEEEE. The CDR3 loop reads CASSWATGSEQYS. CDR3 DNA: TGTGCCAGCAGCTGGGCGACAGGGTCCGAGCAGTACTCC.

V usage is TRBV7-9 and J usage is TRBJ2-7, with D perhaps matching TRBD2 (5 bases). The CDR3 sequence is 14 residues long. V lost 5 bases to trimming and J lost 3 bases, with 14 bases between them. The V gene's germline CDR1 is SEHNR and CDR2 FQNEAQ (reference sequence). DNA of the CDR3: TGTGCCAGCAGCGATCGGACTCCCGACTACGAGCAGTACTTC. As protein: CASSDRTPDYEQYF.

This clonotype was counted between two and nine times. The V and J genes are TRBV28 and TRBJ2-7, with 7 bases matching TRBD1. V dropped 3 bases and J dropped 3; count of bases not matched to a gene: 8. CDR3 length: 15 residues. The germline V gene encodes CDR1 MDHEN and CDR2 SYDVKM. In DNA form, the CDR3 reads TGTGCCAGCAGTTTTATATCGGGACAGTACTACGAGCAGTACTTC. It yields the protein CASSFISGQYYEQYF.

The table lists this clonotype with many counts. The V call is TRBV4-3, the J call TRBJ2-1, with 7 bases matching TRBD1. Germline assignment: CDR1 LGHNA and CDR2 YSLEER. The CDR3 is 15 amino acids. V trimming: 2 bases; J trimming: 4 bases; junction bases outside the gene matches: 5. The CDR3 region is CASSQLRTGYNEQFF. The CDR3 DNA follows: TGCGCCAGCAGCCAACTCCGGACAGGTTACAATGAGCAGTTCTTC.

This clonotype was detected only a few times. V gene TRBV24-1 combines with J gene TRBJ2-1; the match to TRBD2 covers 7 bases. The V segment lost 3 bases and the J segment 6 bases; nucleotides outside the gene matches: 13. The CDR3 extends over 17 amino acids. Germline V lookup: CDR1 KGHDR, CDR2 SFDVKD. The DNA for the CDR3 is TGTGCCACCAGTGATACTGCCGGGACTATGGGCGGCAATGAGCAGTTCTTC. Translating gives CATSDTAGTMGGNEQFF.

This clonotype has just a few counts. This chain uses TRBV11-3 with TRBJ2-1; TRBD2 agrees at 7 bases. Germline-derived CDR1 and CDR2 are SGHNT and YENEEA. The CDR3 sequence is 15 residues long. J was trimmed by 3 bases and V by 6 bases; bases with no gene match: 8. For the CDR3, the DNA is TGTGCCAGCAGTATCGGGGGGAACCTCTACAATGAGCAGTTCTTC. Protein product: CASSIGGNLYNEQFF.

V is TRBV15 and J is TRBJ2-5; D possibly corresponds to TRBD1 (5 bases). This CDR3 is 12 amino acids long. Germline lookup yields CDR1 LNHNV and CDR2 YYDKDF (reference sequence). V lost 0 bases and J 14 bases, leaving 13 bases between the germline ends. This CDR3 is CATSRDGSRVYF. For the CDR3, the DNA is TGTGCCACCAGCAGAGATGGCTCCAGGGTTTACTTC.

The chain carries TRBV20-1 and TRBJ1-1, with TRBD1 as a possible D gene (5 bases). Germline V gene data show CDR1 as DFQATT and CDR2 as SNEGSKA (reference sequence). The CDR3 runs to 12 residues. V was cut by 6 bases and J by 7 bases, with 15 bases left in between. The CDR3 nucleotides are TGCAGTGCCTTAAGGGGTATCGTTGAAGCTTTCTTT. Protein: CSALRGIVEAFF.

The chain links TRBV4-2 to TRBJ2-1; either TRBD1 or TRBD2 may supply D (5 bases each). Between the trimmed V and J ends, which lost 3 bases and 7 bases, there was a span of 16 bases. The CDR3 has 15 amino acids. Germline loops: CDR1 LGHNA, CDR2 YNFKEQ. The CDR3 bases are TGTGCCAGCAGCCAGGGAACCGGGACGAGAAATGAGCAGTTCTTC. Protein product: CASSQGTGTRNEQFF.

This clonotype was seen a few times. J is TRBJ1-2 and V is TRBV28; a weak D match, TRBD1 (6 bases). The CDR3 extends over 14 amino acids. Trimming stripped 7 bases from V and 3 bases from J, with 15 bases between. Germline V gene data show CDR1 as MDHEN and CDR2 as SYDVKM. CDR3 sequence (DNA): TGTGCCAGCACCTTCGGGGGGCTAGACTATGGCTACACCTTC. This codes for CASTFGGLDYGYTF.

CDR3 bases: TGCAGCGTTCCCAGGCCCCCCGGGGAGCTGTTTTTT. It translates to CSVPRPPGELFF. J is TRBJ2-2 and V is TRBV29-1; D call uncertain. This CDR3 contains 12 residues. Trimming shortened V by 5 bases and J by 6 bases, and 10 bases separated the two germline ends. From germline, CDR1 is SQVTM and CDR2 ANQGSEA.